This TCR beta chain was documented in a study of tumor-infiltrating lymphocytes in primary liver carcinoma. Overall study context: Among the tumors, stages were T1-T3 N0M0 and sizes roughly 4 to 10 cm.

General study findings and limits: Only about 7.5-24% of top clones were detected in all five tumor regions.

This clonotype has a handful of counts. Its antigen is not identified. TCR beta cDNA came from roughly 0.45 ug total RNA, primed with a constant-region primer. Construction of TCR beta libraries relied on three successive nested multiplex PCR rounds employing slightly modified ARM-PCR. Amplification in the first two PCR rounds was performed using TRBV1-TRBV30 forward primers and a C-beta reverse primer for 9 to 11 cycles each. TCRdb used MiXCR to reprocess the multiplex PCR reads, holding one entry per CDR3 protein. The profile shows about 74,000 distinct CDR3 sequences, roughly two thirds of them singletons. Bulk tissue was left unsorted, and RNA and DNA were co-extracted from about 20-30 mg of it. Every one of the tumor samples had a viable tumor cell content above 80%. This CDR3 contains 11 residues. Germline V gives CDR1 SNHLY, CDR2 FYNNEI. Trimming pared 6 bases from V and 6 bases from J, leaving 5 bases between.

The TCR sequence derives from a man between 40 and 49 years old with primary liver carcinoma and hepatitis B virus infection. V is TRBV2 and J is TRBJ2-2; D uncertain. Sequencing was carried out using liver tumor tissue from sampling region 4. Subset in this sample: tumor region T4, right-lateral pole. The CDR3 region has the DNA TGTGCCAGCAGCTACGCCGGGGAGCTGTTTTTT. Protein sequence: CASSYAGELFF.